The subject of this entry is one T cell receptor (beta chain). What it binds is unknown. The CDR3 extends over 16 amino acids. Trimming took 5 bases from V and 0 from J, leaving 15 bases between them. CDR1 SNHLY and CDR2 FYNNEI come from the germline V gene. TCRdb re-analysed the RT-PCR reads in MiXCR, keeping a single row per CDR3 protein. The table includes fewer than 750,000 distinct CDR3 sequences, 14% detected once. The data are from a study of response to subunit inactivated influenza vaccine. Overall study findings and caveats: The authors offered the suggestion that each seasonal influenza vaccination recruits few new T cells.

Here the sequenced sample was PBMCs from blood, taken 12 days after vaccination. The clonotype comes from a man over 45 who received an inactivated influenza vaccine. This chain joins TRBV2 and TRBJ2-3, with D unresolved. The CDR3 DNA reads as TGTGCCAGCAGTCTAATTGGCAAGACTAGCACAGATACGCAGTATTTT. It translates to CASSLIGKTSTDTQYF.